This TCR beta chain was sequenced for a study of T cell repertoires in aging, cancer and after chemotherapy. On the study more broadly: About 10 million TCR reads made up the full dataset.

Amplification of TCR beta used genomic DNA extracted from peripheral blood. Worth noting for this clonotype: Antigen unknown.

Study-wide results and caveats: Across the chemotherapy interval, each cancer cohort showed higher median generation probability, suggesting thymic rebound. In healthy donors, age-related TCR diversity loss mainly reflected lost richness.

Germline V gene sequence: CDR1 SGHNT, CDR2 YYREEE (reference sequence). Between the trimmed V and J ends, which lost 4 bases and 0 bases, there was a span of 11 bases. This CDR3 is 15 amino acids long. A mixed TRB-A/B primer pool amplified rearranged TRB by multiplex touch-down PCR. TCRdb processed the multiplex PCR reads anew with MiXCR; each CDR3 protein has one entry. The table has about 11,000 distinct CDR3 sequences, about 42% seen once. The receptor's source is a human donor in good health. The V gene is TRBV5-4, the J gene TRBJ1-5; D gene uncertain. The sequencing sample was made of blood. Here the CDR3 reads CASSHVWPSNQPQHF. For the CDR3, the DNA is TGTGCCAGCAGCCATGTATGGCCTAGCAATCAGCCCCAGCATTTT.